Listed below are T cell receptor beta chains from one sample, sequenced in a study of CD8 T cells in ankylosing spondylitis. TCRdb itself ran the 5' RACE reads through MiXCR, one entry per CDR3 protein. The sample records more than 650,000 distinct CDR3 sequences, approximately 12% being singletons. Sequences were obtained from blood, either unsorted or a sorted T cell fraction (not recorded which). The source is a male donor with ankylosing spondylitis. Both conserved end residues are part of each CDR3. D genes are given only for firm matches. Only some rows state a clone size, as once, few, many or a class for expanded clones.

CDR3nt: TGTGCCAGCAGCTTATCGGACAGAGGACAGTACCAAGAGACCCAGTACTTC; CDR3aa: CASSLSDRGQYQETQYF; len: 17; j_gene: TRBJ2-5; v_gene: TRBV7-9; abundance: few; d_gene: .
CDR3nt: TGCAGTGCGAGGGGGACAGTTGATTCACCCCTCCACTTT; CDR3aa: CSARGTVDSPLHF; len: 13; j_gene: TRBJ1-6; v_gene: TRBV20-1; abundance: few; d_gene: TRBD1
CDR3nt: TGCAGTGCTCCCGTTGTGGAGGGGGCGGAAAAACTGTTTTTT; CDR3aa: CSAPVVEGAEKLFF; len: 14; j_gene: TRBJ1-4; v_gene: TRBV20-1; abundance: many; d_gene: TRBD1
CDR3nt: TGCAGTGCTAGAGATGGCTACAGGGGGGGACCCTACGAGCAGTACTTC; CDR3aa: CSARDGYRGGPYEQYF; len: 16; j_gene: TRBJ2-7; v_gene: TRBV20-1; abundance: few; d_gene: .
CDR3nt: TGCAGTGCTCACTCCGGGACAGGGAACGGAGCACCCCTCCACTTT; CDR3aa: CSAHSGTGNGAPLHF; len: 15; j_gene: TRBJ1-6; v_gene: TRBV20-1; abundance: few; d_gene: TRBD1
CDR3nt: TGCGCCAGCAGCCCGGGACGGGAGACTGAAGCTTTCTTT; CDR3aa: CASSPGRETEAFF; len: 13; j_gene: TRBJ1-1; v_gene: TRBV5-1; abundance: many; d_gene: .
CDR3nt: TGTGCCGTATCCAACGATGGAGGAGGAAACACCATATATTTT; CDR3aa: CAVSNDGGGNTIYF; len: 14; j_gene: TRBJ1-3; v_gene: TRBV6-1; abundance: .; d_gene: .
CDR3nt: TGCGCCAGCAGCCAAGGGTGGCGGGACAGGGCCTTCGCAGCTAATGAAAAACTGTTTTTT; CDR3aa: CASSQGWRDRAFAANEKLFF; len: 20; j_gene: TRBJ1-4; v_gene: TRBV4-3; abundance: few; d_gene: TRBD1
CDR3nt: TGTGCCATCAAAGAAGGGAGGGATAATTCACCCCTCCACTTT; CDR3aa: CAIKEGRDNSPLHF; len: 14; j_gene: TRBJ1-6; v_gene: TRBV10-3; abundance: many; d_gene: .
CDR3nt: TGCAGTGCTATGTACAGGGGGCCCCGGGAGACCCAGTACTTC; CDR3aa: CSAMYRGPRETQYF; len: 14; j_gene: TRBJ2-5; v_gene: TRBV20-1; abundance: few; d_gene: TRBD1
CDR3nt: TGTGCCAGCAGCTTGGCCCAGTCATCTAGTGAGCAGTACTTC; CDR3aa: CASSLAQSSSEQYF; len: 14; j_gene: TRBJ2-7; v_gene: TRBV5-4; abundance: few; d_gene: .
CDR3nt: TGCGCCAGCAGCTCCGGGACAGTAGTAATGGGGCAGTTCTTC; CDR3aa: CASSSGTVVMGQFF; len: 14; j_gene: TRBJ2-1; v_gene: TRBV5-1; abundance: .; d_gene: TRBD1
CDR3nt: TGTGCCAGCAGCTTAACCGGGACGGCAAACATTCAGTACTTC; CDR3aa: CASSLTGTANIQYF; len: 14; j_gene: TRBJ2-4; v_gene: TRBV5-4; abundance: few; d_gene: .
CDR3nt: TGTGCCAGCTCACCCAGGACACTCAACTATGGCTACACCTTC; CDR3aa: CASSPRTLNYGYTF; len: 14; j_gene: TRBJ1-2; v_gene: TRBV18; abundance: .; d_gene: .
CDR3nt: TGCAGTGCTAGAGAAAATTTTTGGAATGCGGAGACCCAGTACTTC; CDR3aa: CSARENFWNAETQYF; len: 15; j_gene: TRBJ2-5; v_gene: TRBV20-1; abundance: many; d_gene: .
CDR3nt: TGCGCCAGCTCCTCCGGCGGTGGGGCCAACGTCCTGACTTTC; CDR3aa: CASSSGGGANVLTF; len: 14; j_gene: TRBJ2-6; v_gene: TRBV5-1; abundance: few; d_gene: .